This is a list of T cell receptor beta chains from one sample in a study of T cell repertoires in cytomegalovirus infection. What these receptors recognize is not known. TCRdb fed the reads into MiXCR, producing one record per CDR3 protein. This repertoire shows 86,000 or so distinct CDR3 sequences, 20% to 30% found once; its top ten account for 50%. The sequencing here drew on CD8+ T cells from cultured PBMCs, taken from culture after CMV antigen stimulation. These receptors were taken from a human donor in good health (CMV status not recorded). Some clones in this sample may be carry-over from other donors' samples. CDR3s include the opening cysteine and the closing phenylalanine or tryptophan. The order of the fields is J gene, D gene, clone size, V gene, CDR3 DNA, CDR3 protein. D genes are given only for firm matches. Size is stated for part of the rows, as once, few or many counts, or as a class when the clone is expanded.

TRBJ1-3	NA	NA	TRBV11-2	TGTGCCAGCAGCTTAGACCATTCCTCTGGAAACACCATATATTTT	CASSLDHSSGNTIYF
TRBJ1-2	NA	many	TRBV15	TGTGCCACCAGCAGAGAATCCGGGGCTAACTATGGCTACACCTTC	CATSRESGANYGYTF
TRBJ2-7	NA	NA	TRBV7-6	TGTGCCAACAGCAAGACAGACGAGCAGTACTTC	CANSKTDEQYF
TRBJ1-2	NA	NA	TRBV9	TGTGCCAGCAGCGCGCCTACCCCGACAGAACAAAATTTTAACTATGGCTACACCTTC	CASSAPTPTEQNFNYGYTF
TRBJ2-1	NA	few	TRBV28	TGTGCCAGCACCTCCTTCCGAGACGGGTACAATGAGCAGTTCTTC	CASTSFRDGYNEQFF
TRBJ2-3	TRBD2	many	TRBV6-2/TRBV6-3	TGTGCCAGCAGTTACCGGACTAGCGGGGGACCAGATACGCAGTATTTT	CASSYRTSGGPDTQYF
TRBJ1-5	NA	few	TRBV28	TGTGCCAGCAGTTTAGGGTTGGAGGGCAATCAGCCCCAGCATTTT	CASSLGLEGNQPQHF
TRBJ1-5	TRBD1	few	TRBV10-3	TGTGCCATCAGTGGGGGACAGGGGGACAATCAGCCCCAGCATTTT	CAISGGQGDNQPQHF
TRBJ1-2	TRBD1	many	TRBV27	TGTGCCAGCAGTCAGGGACAGGGAAGCTATGGCTACACCTTC	CASSQGQGSYGYTF
TRBJ2-3	TRBD1	many	TRBV7-2	TGTGCCAGCAGCTTAGGGACAGGGGGCGACACAGATACGCAGTATTTT	CASSLGTGGDTDTQYF
TRBJ2-1	NA	NA	TRBV7-9	TGTGCCAGCAGCGAACTGACGGGACCGCAAAACAATGAGCAGTTCTTC	CASSELTGPQNNEQFF
TRBJ2-7	NA	NA	TRBV28	TGTGCCAGCAGTTCGGACAGCGCCTACGAGCAGTACTTC	CASSSDSAYEQYF
TRBJ2-1	NA	NA	TRBV5-8	TGTGCCAGCAGCCCCAAACTCGACAGCTACAATGAGCAGTTCTTC	CASSPKLDSYNEQFF
TRBJ2-1	NA	NA	TRBV14	TGTGCCAGCAGCCAAGAAGCTTACTGGCCGGGCAATGAGCAGTTCTTC	CASSQEAYWPGNEQFF
TRBJ2-1	NA	NA	TRBV12-3/TRBV12-4	TGTGCCAGCAGCGGAAGGGGTGAGCAGTTCTTC	CASSGRGEQFF
TRBJ2-3	TRBD2	NA	TRBV19	TGTGCCAGTAGTCCGGGACTAGCGGGAGGGCCATTGGCAGATACGCAGTATTTT	CASSPGLAGGPLADTQYF
TRBJ2-3	TRBD2	many	TRBV11-2	TGTGCCAGCAGCTGGGGGACTACCACAGATACGCAGTATTTT	CASSWGTTTDTQYF
TRBJ2-3	NA	few	TRBV27	TGTGCCTGCTCACCCGGGGCAGATACGCAGTATTTT	CACSPGADTQYF
TRBJ2-3	NA	NA	TRBV24-1	TGTGCCACCAGTGATCCGTCAGGTACGCAGTATTTT	CATSDPSGTQYF
TRBJ2-3	TRBD2	NA	TRBV12-3/TRBV12-4	TGTGCCAGCAGGGGGACTAGCGGGGCAAGCAGCACAGATACGCAGTATTTT	CASRGTSGASSTDTQYF
TRBJ2-1	TRBD1	many	TRBV6-1	TGTGCCAGCAGAGACGTGGGGGACAGGGGTATCGATGAGCAGTTCTTC	CASRDVGDRGIDEQFF
TRBJ1-1	NA	few	TRBV2	TGTGCCAGCAGTGAAGCCCACGAAAGGGCGTTAACTGAAGCTTTCTTT	CASSEAHERALTEAFF
TRBJ2-3	TRBD2	few	TRBV6-4	TGTGCCAGCAGTGAGGTAGCGGGGGCTTCAGATACGCAGTATTTT	CASSEVAGASDTQYF
TRBJ2-7	NA	few	TRBV4-3	TGCGCCAGCAGCCAAGATAGGGGGGGAATTTACGAGCAGTACTTC	CASSQDRGGIYEQYF